These 20 T cell receptor beta chains came from one sample sequenced in a study of blood T cells in healthy people across ages. With a J-beta primer mix and a sample-barcoded 5' primer, a second PCR ran about 7 to 11 cycles. From the 5' RACE reads, TCRdb called clonotypes with MiXCR, one entry per CDR3 protein. Among 910,000 or so distinct CDR3 sequences listed, roughly 51% were seen once. The sequenced material came from blood. The receptor source for this set is an older woman in good health.

This chain uses TRBV20-1 with TRBJ2-5; 7 bases map to TRBD1. Germline V gives CDR1 DFQATT, CDR2 SNEGSKA (reference sequence). This CDR3 is 14 amino acids long. J gave up 4 bases and V 0 bases, and 5 bases lay outside the gene matches. The CDR3 loop reads CSARDQTGRETQYF. As DNA, the CDR3 is TGCAGTGCTAGAGACCAGACAGGGAGAGAGACCCAGTACTTC.

The chain is built from TRBV28 and TRBJ2-4; unclear D gene. V was pared by 4 bases and J by 10 bases, with 8 bases between. CDR1 is MDHEN, CDR2 SYDVKM, per germline. The CDR3 is 11 residues long. The CDR3 nucleotides are TGTGCCAGCAGTTCCGACGGGATTCAGTACTTC. Translated: CASSSDGIQYF.

This clonotype was counted between two and nine times. This rearrangement joins TRBV4-1 to TRBJ2-7; D gene uncertain. Germline CDR1 and CDR2: MGHRA and YSYEKL. The CDR3 totals 11 residues. Trimming took 3 bases from V and 4 from J, leaving 4 bases between them. The CDR3 region is CASSHKYEQYF. In DNA form, the CDR3 reads TGCGCCAGCAGCCACAAATACGAGCAGTACTTC.

As concerns this clonotype: Mismatch with germline at one junction end may stem from a read error. The chain employs TRBV20-1 and TRBJ2-1; the D gene is possibly TRBD2 (6 bases). Germline V gives CDR1 DFQATT, CDR2 SNEGSKA (reference sequence). The length of the CDR3 is 14 residues. The CDR3 region is CCATGRGLNNEQFF. CDR3 DNA: TGCTGTGCCACGGGAAGGGGACTTAACAATGAGCAGTTCTTC.

This clonotype was picked up a small number of times. The rearrangement uses TRBV11-2 and TRBJ2-4; the D is unclear. This CDR3 is 14 amino acids long. Looked up from germline, CDR1 is SGHAT and CDR2 is FQNNGV. V was clipped by 0 bases and J by 13 bases, with 16 bases between them. The CDR3 DNA sequence: TGTGCCAGCAGCTTAGATACGCGGTTGGCTGGGCAGTACTTC. This translates into CASSLDTRLAGQYF.

This chain connects TRBV13 to TRBJ2-4, with 7 bases lining up with TRBD2. V lost 5 bases to trimming and J lost 13 bases; unmatched junction nucleotides: 20. The CDR3 sequence is 16 residues long. Germline V gene lookup returns CDR1 PRHDT and CDR2 FYEKMQ (reference sequence). CDR3 residues: CASSPPGRAGFEEQYF. In DNA, the CDR3 is TGTGCCAGCAGCCCACCAGGGAGAGCGGGGTTTGAGGAGCAGTACTTC.

The chain joins TRBV6-5 to TRBJ2-5; TRBD2 matches 10 bases. TRBJ2-7 matches the DNA end more closely, so the J call is doubtful. This CDR3 contains 15 residues. Germline CDR1 is MNHEY and CDR2 is SVGAGI. CDR3 DNA sequence: TGTGCCAGCAGTAACCGCCTAGCGGGAGCCTACGAGCAGTACTTC. Its translation is CASSNRLAGAYEQYF.

The J gene is TRBJ1-2, the V gene TRBV2; 7 nucleotides agree with TRBD1. Germline values: CDR1 SNHLY, CDR2 FYNNEI. The CDR3 totals 15 residues. V gave up 3 bases and J gave up 4 bases; unmatched junction bases: 8. DNA of the CDR3: TGTGCCAGCAGTGATTCAGTCAGGGGGAGCTATGGCTACACCTTC. It encodes CASSDSVRGSYGYTF.

The V gene is TRBV20-1, the J gene TRBJ2-5; 8 positions agree with TRBD2. The CDR3 runs to 15 residues. Germline lookup yields CDR1 DFQATT and CDR2 SNEGSKA (reference sequence). The CDR3 loop reads CSADIAGRSEETQYF. The CDR3 region has the DNA TGCAGCGCCGACATAGCGGGGAGGTCAGAAGAGACCCAGTACTTC.

The J gene is TRBJ2-6, the V gene TRBV7-2; 12 nucleotides agree with TRBD1. CDR1 is SGHTA, CDR2 FQGNSA, per germline. The CDR3 has 19 amino acids. Trimming removed 4 bases from V and 3 bases from J; junction bases left unmatched: 10. The CDR3 DNA sequence: TGTGCCAGCAGCTCGATCCCGGGACAGGGGGCGTATGGGGCCAACGTCCTGACTTTC. It translates to CASSSIPGQGAYGANVLTF.

The genes are TRBV9 and TRBJ2-1; TRBD2 aligns across 8 bases. The germline CDR1 and CDR2 sequences are SGDLS and YYNGEE. Unmatched junction bases numbered 19, after V lost 4 bases and J lost 10 bases. The CDR3 runs 17 residues. The CDR3 is CASSIRGRAGESQEQFF. The CDR3 coding sequence is TGTGCCAGCAGCATCAGAGGGCGAGCGGGAGAATCACAAGAGCAGTTCTTC.

The chain carries TRBV7-2 and TRBJ1-2; perhaps TRBD1 as D (5 bases). The germline V gene encodes CDR1 SGHTA and CDR2 FQGNSA. V lost 4 bases and J lost 8, with 23 bases in between. The CDR3 extends over 16 amino acids. This CDR3 is CASSSVGDAGRSGYTF. The DNA of the CDR3 is TGTGCCAGCAGCTCAGTTGGGGACGCGGGACGATCCGGCTACACCTTC.

This clonotype came up once. The CDR3 DNA reads as TGTGCCAGCAGCCCCCAGGACAGGGGGCGCGAGCAGTACTTC. Amino acid sequence: CASSPQDRGREQYF. V is TRBV3-1 and J is TRBJ2-7; 11 positions match TRBD1. V dropped 4 bases and J dropped 6; count of bases not matched to a gene: 5. Per germline, CDR1 LGHDT and CDR2 YNNKEL (reference sequence). This CDR3 is 14 amino acids long.

The chain employs TRBV21-1 and TRBJ2-4; the DNA was not compared with TRBD1, the D call given in the table. TRBV21-1 is a known pseudogene. This CDR3 comprises 20 residues. In DNA, the CDR3 is TGTGCCAGCAGCAATCGGCTGGACAGGATACGGAAGGTTGCCAAAAACATTCAGTACTTC. It translates to CASSNRLDRIRKVAKNIQYF.

This rearrangement joins TRBV28 to TRBJ2-1, with D tentatively TRBD2 (6 bases). The DNA end is a closer match to TRBJ2-7, so the J assignment may be wrong. The CDR3 sequence is 14 residues long. Germline CDR1 is MDHEN and CDR2 is SYDVKM. The CDR3 DNA reads as TGTGCCAGCAGTGGGGGGATCCGCTACAATGAGCAGTACTTC. Its translation: CASSGGIRYNEQYF.

The gene calls are TRBV27 and TRBJ2-5; tentatively, D is TRBD1 (6 bases). The J call may be faulty, since TRBJ2-7 better matches the DNA end. The CDR3 sequence is 16 residues long. Germline CDR1 is MNHEY and CDR2 is SMNVEV (reference sequence). CDR3 region: CASSLFMAGDAYEQYF. The CDR3 nucleotides read TGTGCCAGCAGTTTATTTATGGCAGGGGACGCCTACGAGCAGTACTTC.

Many counts were recorded for this clonotype. V usage is TRBV10-3 and J usage is TRBJ2-6; D unresolved. The CDR3 is 14 residues long. From germline, CDR1 is ENHRY and CDR2 SYGVKD. V was trimmed by 2 bases and J by 2 bases, leaving 4 bases between them. The CDR3 region is CAISEPTGANVLTF. DNA of the CDR3: TGTGCCATCAGTGAGCCAACTGGGGCCAACGTCCTGACTTTC.

The chain is built from TRBV14 and TRBJ2-5; maybe TRBD2 (5 bases). CDR1 and CDR2 from the germline V gene are SGHDN and FVKESK. Trimming cost V 0 bases and J 0 bases, with 5 bases left between them. This CDR3 region has 14 residues. The CDR3 nucleotides read TGTGCCAGCAGCCAAGAGGACTACCAAGAGACCCAGTACTTC. Encoded protein: CASSQEDYQETQYF.

Worth noting for this clonotype: Sequence at one end of the junction differs from germline and may be a read error. This sequence joins TRBV29-1 and TRBJ2-1; 14 bases match TRBD2. CDR3 size: 14 residues. The germline V gene has CDR1 SQVTM and CDR2 ANQGSEA. DNA for the CDR3: TGCGGCGTTCCCGGACTAGCGGGAGGAAATGAGCAGTTCTTC. It yields the protein CGVPGLAGGNEQFF.

This chain links TRBV12-3 or TRBV12-4 with TRBJ1-5; no clear D gene. CDR3 length: 12 residues. V gave up 7 bases and J gave up 3 bases, with 7 bases separating them. In DNA, the CDR3 is TGTGCCAGCAATACTAACAATCAGCCCCAGCATTTT. Translating it yields CASNTNNQPQHF.